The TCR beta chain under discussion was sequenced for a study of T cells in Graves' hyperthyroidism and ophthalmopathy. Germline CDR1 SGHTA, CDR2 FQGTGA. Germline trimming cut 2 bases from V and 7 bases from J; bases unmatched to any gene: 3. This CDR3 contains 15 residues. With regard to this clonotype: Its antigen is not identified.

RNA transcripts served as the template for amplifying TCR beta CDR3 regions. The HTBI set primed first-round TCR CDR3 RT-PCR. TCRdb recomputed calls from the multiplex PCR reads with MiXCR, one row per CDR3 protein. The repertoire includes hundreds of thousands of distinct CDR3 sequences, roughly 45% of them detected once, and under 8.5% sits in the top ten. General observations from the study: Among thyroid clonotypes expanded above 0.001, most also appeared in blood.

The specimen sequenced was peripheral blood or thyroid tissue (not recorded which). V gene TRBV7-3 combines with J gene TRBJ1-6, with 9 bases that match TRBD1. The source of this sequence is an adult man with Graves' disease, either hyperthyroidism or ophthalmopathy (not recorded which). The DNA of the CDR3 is TGTGCCAGCAGCTTAGGACAGGGGAAGAATTCACCCCTCCACTTT. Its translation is CASSLGQGKNSPLHF. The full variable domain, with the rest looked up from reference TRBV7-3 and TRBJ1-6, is GAGVSQTPSNKVTEKGKYVELRCDPISGHTALYWYRQSLGQGPEFLIYFQGTGAADDSGLPNDRFFAVRPEGSVSTLKIQRTERGDSAVYLCASSLGQGKNSPLHFGNGTRLTVT.